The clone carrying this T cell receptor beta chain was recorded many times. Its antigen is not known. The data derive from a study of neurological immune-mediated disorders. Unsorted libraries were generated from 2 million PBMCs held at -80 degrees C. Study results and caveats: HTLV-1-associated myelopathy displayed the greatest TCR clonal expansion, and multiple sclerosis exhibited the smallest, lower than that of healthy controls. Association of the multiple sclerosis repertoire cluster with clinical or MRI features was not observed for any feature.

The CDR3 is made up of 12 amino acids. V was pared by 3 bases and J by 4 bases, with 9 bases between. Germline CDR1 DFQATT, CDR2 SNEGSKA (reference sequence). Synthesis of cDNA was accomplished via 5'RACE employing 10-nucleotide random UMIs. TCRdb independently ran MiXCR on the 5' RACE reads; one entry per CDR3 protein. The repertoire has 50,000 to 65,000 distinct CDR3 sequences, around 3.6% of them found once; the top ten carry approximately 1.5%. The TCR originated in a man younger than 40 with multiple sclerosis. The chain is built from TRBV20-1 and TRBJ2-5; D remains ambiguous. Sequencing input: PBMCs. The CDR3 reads CSASPQAETQYF. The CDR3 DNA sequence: TGCAGTGCTAGCCCCCAGGCAGAGACCCAGTACTTC.